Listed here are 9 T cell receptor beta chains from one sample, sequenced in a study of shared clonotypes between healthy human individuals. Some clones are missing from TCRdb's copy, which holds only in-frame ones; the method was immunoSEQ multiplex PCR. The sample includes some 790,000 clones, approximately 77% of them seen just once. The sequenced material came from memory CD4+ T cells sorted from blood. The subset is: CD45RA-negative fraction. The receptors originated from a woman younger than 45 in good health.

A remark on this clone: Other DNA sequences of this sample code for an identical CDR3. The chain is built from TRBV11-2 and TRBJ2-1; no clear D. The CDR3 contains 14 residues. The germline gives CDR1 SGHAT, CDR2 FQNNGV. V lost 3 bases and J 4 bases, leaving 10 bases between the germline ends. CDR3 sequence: CASSLGQVYNEQFF. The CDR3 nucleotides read TGTGCCAGCAGCTTGGGTCAGGTGTACAATGAGCAGTTCTTC.

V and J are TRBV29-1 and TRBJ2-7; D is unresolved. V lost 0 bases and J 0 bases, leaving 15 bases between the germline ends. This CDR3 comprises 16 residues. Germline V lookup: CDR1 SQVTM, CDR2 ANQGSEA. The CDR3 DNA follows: TGCAGCGTTGAAGAGTTCGGCAGAGAGAGCTCCTACGAGCAGTACTTC. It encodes CSVEEFGRESSYEQYF.

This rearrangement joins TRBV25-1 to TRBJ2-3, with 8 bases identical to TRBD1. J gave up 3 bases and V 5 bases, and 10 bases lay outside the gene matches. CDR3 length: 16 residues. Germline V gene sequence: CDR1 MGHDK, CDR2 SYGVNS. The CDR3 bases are TGTGCCAGCAGTCCCCCAGGGGGCGCCGAGACAGATACGCAGTATTTT. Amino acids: CASSPPGGAETDTQYF.

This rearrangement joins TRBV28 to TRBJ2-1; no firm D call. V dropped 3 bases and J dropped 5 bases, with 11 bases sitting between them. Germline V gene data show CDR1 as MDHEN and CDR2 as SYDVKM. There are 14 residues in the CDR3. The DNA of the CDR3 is TGTGCCAGCAGTTTTCTGAGCAGGCACAATGAGCAGTTCTTC. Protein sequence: CASSFLSRHNEQFF.

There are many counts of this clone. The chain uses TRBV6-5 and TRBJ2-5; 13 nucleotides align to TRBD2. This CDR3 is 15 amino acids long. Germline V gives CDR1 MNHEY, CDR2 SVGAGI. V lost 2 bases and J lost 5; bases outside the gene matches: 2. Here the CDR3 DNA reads TGTGCCAGCAGTTACGGACTAGCGGGAGTGGAGACCCAGTACTTC. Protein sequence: CASSYGLAGVETQYF.

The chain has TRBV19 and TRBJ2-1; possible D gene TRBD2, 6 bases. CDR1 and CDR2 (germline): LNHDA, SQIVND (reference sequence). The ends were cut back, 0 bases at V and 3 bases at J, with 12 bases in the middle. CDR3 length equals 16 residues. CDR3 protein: CASSIEAGSFYNEQFF. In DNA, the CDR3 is TGTGCCAGTAGTATAGAGGCGGGGAGCTTCTACAATGAGCAGTTCTTC.

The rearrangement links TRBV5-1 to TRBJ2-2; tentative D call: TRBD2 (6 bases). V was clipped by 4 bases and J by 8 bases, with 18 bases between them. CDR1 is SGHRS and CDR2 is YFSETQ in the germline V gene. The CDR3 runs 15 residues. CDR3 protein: CASSPLLASSGELFF. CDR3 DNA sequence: TGCGCCAGCAGCCCCCTACTAGCAAGTTCGGGGGAGCTGTTTTTT.

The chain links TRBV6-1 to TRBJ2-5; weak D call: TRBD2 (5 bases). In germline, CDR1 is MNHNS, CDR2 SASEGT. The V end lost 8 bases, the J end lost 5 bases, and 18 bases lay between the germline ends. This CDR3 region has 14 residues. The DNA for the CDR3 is TGTGCCAGCCAGGAACCGCCCTGGGAGGAGACCCAGTACTTC. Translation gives CASQEPPWEETQYF.

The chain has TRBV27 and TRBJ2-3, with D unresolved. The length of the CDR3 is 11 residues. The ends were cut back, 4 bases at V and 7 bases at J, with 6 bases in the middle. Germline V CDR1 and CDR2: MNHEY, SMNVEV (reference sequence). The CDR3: CASSYGYTQYF. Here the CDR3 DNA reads TGTGCCAGCAGTTATGGCTATACGCAGTATTTT.